In its sample, the clone carrying this TCR beta chain was seen many times. Its antigen is unknown. Germline loops: CDR1 LGHDT, CDR2 YNNKEL (reference sequence). This CDR3 contains 14 residues. Trimming stripped 4 bases from V and 4 bases from J, with 13 bases between. The sample comes from a study of T cells in Graves' hyperthyroidism and ophthalmopathy. Study results and limitations: Median prediction lead before ophthalmopathy onset was 5 to 7 months with the model.

Amplification of TCR beta CDR3 regions was performed using RNA transcripts as template. TCR CDR3 regions were first amplified by RT-PCR with HTBI primers. TCRdb reprocessed the multiplex PCR reads with MiXCR, giving one entry per CDR3 protein. The table records hundreds of thousands of distinct CDR3 sequences, about 15% of them present only once. Lactation, pregnancy, other autoimmune disease or uncontrolled infection excluded patients. Clinical symptoms, serum thyroxine, TRAb, thyroid ultrasound and orbital computed tomography established diagnosis. The sequenced sample consisted of blood. The sequence was obtained from a woman younger than 35 with Graves' hyperthyroidism. The chain employs TRBV3-1 and TRBJ1-1; D possibly corresponds to TRBD1 (6 bases). The CDR3 DNA sequence: TGTGCCAGCAGCCGGGCAGGGGAGGTCACTGAAGCTTTCTTT. Protein product: CASSRAGEVTEAFF.